Presented here are 24 T cell receptor beta chains from one specimen sequenced in a study of Japanese encephalitis immunity and Zika vaccine responses. CFSE-labeled PBMCs were cultured more than five days with peptide pools, each at approximately 0.95 ug/mL. Unfixed live CD56-CD19-CD16-CD3+CD4+ CFSE-low cells were sorted as proliferating CD4 T cells. TCRdb called the 5' RACE reads again in MiXCR, with one record for every CDR3 protein. The profile shows 490 or so distinct CDR3 sequences, around 1.8% of them singletons. The sample was antigen-activated CD4+ T cells from blood, cultured, taken during a Zika inactivated vaccine study. The receptors derive from an adult woman who received an inactivated Zika virus vaccine.

By proportion, this clonotype is medium-sized. The chain carries TRBV10-2 and TRBJ1-6; TRBD1 matches 9 bases. The CDR3 loop spans 15 amino acids. The V segment lost 4 bases and the J segment 9 bases; nucleotides outside the gene matches: 7. Germline V gene sequence: CDR1 WSHSY, CDR2 SAAADI. The CDR3 DNA is TGCGCCAGCAGTGGGAAGACAGGGGGTAGTTCACCCCTCCACTTT. It codes for CASSGKTGGSSPLHF.

This clonotype is classed as large. This chain joins TRBV3-1 and TRBJ1-5, with D perhaps TRBD1 (6 bases). The length of the CDR3 is 13 residues. Germline V lookup: CDR1 LGHDT, CDR2 YNNKEL (reference sequence). V shed 10 bases and J shed 7 bases, with 17 bases lying between them. CDR3 sequence reads: CATARGLRQPQHF. The DNA of the CDR3 is TGTGCCACCGCTCGGGGGCTGAGGCAGCCCCAGCATTTT. Together with reference TRBV3-1 and TRBJ1-5, the CDR3 gives the full variable domain: DTAVSQTPKYLVTQMGNDKSIKCEQNLGHDTMYWYKQDSKKFLKIMFSYNNKELIINETVPNRFSPKSPDKAHLNLHINSLELGDSAVYFCATARGLRQPQHFGDGTRLSIL.

This clonotype is termed medium-sized. This chain connects TRBV6-6 to TRBJ2-7, with 9 bases matching TRBD1. CDR1 MNHNY and CDR2 SVGAGI come from the germline V gene (reference sequence). This CDR3 contains 14 residues. J lost 5 bases, V lost 8 bases, and 10 bases had no gene match. The chain's CDR3 is CASLVRDREDEQYF. CDR3 bases: TGTGCCAGCTTGGTTCGGGACAGGGAAGACGAGCAGTACTTC.

By frequency in the sample, this clonotype is medium-sized (0.01 to 0.1%). This chain joins TRBV18 and TRBJ2-3, with 7 nucleotides matching TRBD1. Trimming took 3 bases from V and 0 from J; bases not matched to a gene: 6. CDR3 length equals 16 residues. Germline CDR1 KGHSH, CDR2 LQKENI. The CDR3 nucleotides read TGTGCCAGCTCACCCCTTGGGACAGCCAGCACAGATACGCAGTATTTT. It specifies CASSPLGTASTDTQYF.

This clonotype ranks as large (0.1 to 1%). The V gene is TRBV10-3, the J gene TRBJ2-7; D not resolved. The CDR3 has 15 amino acids. V shed 1 base and J shed 0 bases, with 10 bases lying between them. Germline V gives CDR1 ENHRY, CDR2 SYGVKD. The CDR3 loop reads CAISEFVGYSYEQYF. Here the CDR3 DNA reads TGTGCCATCAGTGAGTTTGTGGGGTACTCCTACGAGCAGTACTTC.

In this sample, this clonotype is medium-sized. The gene calls are TRBV9 and TRBJ2-3; D is possibly TRBD1 or TRBD2 (5 bases each). The CDR3 consists of 16 residues. The V end was cut by 0 bases, the J end by 3 bases, with 14 bases between. In germline, CDR1 is SGDLS, CDR2 YYNGEE. Here the CDR3 reads CASSVAGGWGTDTQYF. CDR3 coding DNA: TGTGCCAGCAGCGTAGCTGGAGGCTGGGGGACAGATACGCAGTATTTT.

By its share, this clonotype is medium-sized. The rearrangement joins TRBV23-1 to TRBJ2-5, with a possible D match to TRBD2 (6 bases). TRBV23-1 is an ORF, and what it does is uncertain. V was pared by 4 bases and J by 4 bases, with 25 bases between. CDR3 size: 18 residues. The CDR3 coding sequence is TGCGCCAGCAGTCCCTCCCAGGCCGCGGAGGGAATGACAGAGACCCAGTACTTC. Protein: CASSPSQAAEGMTETQYF.

This clonotype is labeled as large. The genes are TRBV29-1 and TRBJ1-3; no clear D gene. V gave up 6 bases and J gave up 0 bases, with 3 bases separating them. CDR3 size: 11 residues. CDR1 is SQVTM, CDR2 ANQGSEA, per germline. DNA for the CDR3: TGCAGCGTCGACTCTGGAAACACCATATATTTT. Protein: CSVDSGNTIYF.

In its sample, this clonotype is large. V usage is TRBV15 and J usage is TRBJ1-2; 7 bases fit TRBD1. There are 19 residues in the CDR3. Trimming at V came to 0 bases and at J to 2 bases, leaving 15 bases not matched to a gene. Germline V gives CDR1 LNHNV, CDR2 YYDKDF (reference sequence). CDR3 sequence reads: CATSRDSSRGGRMNYGYTF. The CDR3, as DNA: TGTGCCACCAGCAGAGATTCGTCCAGAGGGGGCAGAATGAACTATGGCTACACCTTC. Full variable domain (missing parts from reference TRBV15 and TRBJ1-2): DAMVIQNPRYQVTQFGKPVTLSCSQTLNHNVMYWYQQKSSQAPKLLFHYYDKDFNNEADTPDNFQSRRPNTSFCFLDIRSPGLGDTAMYLCATSRDSSRGGRMNYGYTFGSGTRLTVV.

In this sample, this clonotype turned up a few times. Mismatch with germline at one junction end may stem from a read error. The rearrangement joins TRBV18 to TRBJ2-2; D remains unclear. The CDR3 has 14 residues. Germline CDR1 and CDR2: KGHSH and LQKENI. The CDR3: CASSFDTCTGELFF. CDR3 nucleotides: TGTGCCAGCTCATTCGACACATGCACCGGCGAGCTGTTTTTT.

This clonotype is large within its sample. The V and J genes are TRBV11-2 and TRBJ1-5; the match to TRBD1 covers 7 bases. V trimming: 2 bases; J trimming: 7 bases; junction bases outside the gene matches: 5. CDR3 length: 14 residues. Germline V gene data show CDR1 as SGHAT and CDR2 as FQNNGV. CDR3 nucleotides: TGTGCCAGCAGCTTAAGTACAGGGGACCAGCCCCAGCATTTT. Translated: CASSLSTGDQPQHF.

This clonotype ranks as medium-sized. The rearrangement links TRBV5-1 to TRBJ2-7; 9 bases line up with TRBD2. V lost 0 bases to trimming and J lost 3 bases; unmatched junction nucleotides: 4. The germline V gene has CDR1 SGHRS and CDR2 YFSETQ. This CDR3 region has 15 residues. CDR3: CASSLGSGGNYEQYF. Written as DNA, the CDR3 is TGCGCCAGCAGCTTGGGGAGCGGGGGGAACTACGAGCAGTACTTC.

By share, this clonotype counts as large. V usage is TRBV21-1 and J usage is TRBJ2-6; TRBD2 is the table's D call and was not checked against the DNA. TRBV21-1 is deemed a pseudogene. The CDR3 sequence is 21 residues long. CDR3 protein: CASSKETTRRQGREGANVLTF. CDR3 nucleotide sequence: TGTGCCAGCAGCAAAGAGACGACCCGACGACAAGGGCGGGAGGGGGCCAACGTCCTGACTTTC.

In its sample, this clonotype was seen a few times. A much larger clone sits a single nucleotide away, making a read error possible. The V gene is TRBV6-5, the J gene TRBJ2-2; D gene ambiguous. Germline CDR1 and CDR2: MNHEY and SVGAGI. This CDR3 region has 14 residues. The ends were cut back, 2 bases at V and 3 bases at J, with 7 bases in the middle. CDR3: CASSYTADTGELFF. The CDR3 DNA sequence: TGTGCCAGCAGTTACACAGCTGACACCGGGGAGCTGTTTTTT.

This clonotype is categorized as medium-sized. J is TRBJ2-5 and V is TRBV10-3, with a possible D match to TRBD2 (5 bases). Germline V gene lookup returns CDR1 ENHRY and CDR2 SYGVKD. V dropped 6 bases and J dropped 10 bases, with 12 bases sitting between them. The CDR3 contains 11 residues. The CDR3 sequence is CAISAGLIQYF. In DNA form, the CDR3 reads TGTGCCATCAGCGCGGGCCTAATCCAGTACTTC.

By sample fraction, this clonotype is medium-sized (0.01 to 0.1%). The chain carries TRBV9 and TRBJ2-7; the D gene could be TRBD1 or TRBD2 (5 bases each). The CDR3 totals 14 residues. The V end was cut by 3 bases, the J end by 3 bases, with 13 bases between. In germline, CDR1 is SGDLS, CDR2 YYNGEE. CDR3 coding DNA: TGTGCCAGCAGCGAAGATGGGGGTGGCTACGAGCAGTACTTC. Translation: CASSEDGGGYEQYF.

This clonotype is labeled as medium-sized. The chain joins TRBV7-6 to TRBJ2-1; TRBD1 is a possible D gene (5 bases). CDR1 is SGHVS, CDR2 FNYEAQ, per germline. The CDR3 is 16 amino acids. With 1 base removed from V and 8 bases from J, the gap between germline ends came to 18 bases. CDR3 region: CASSLGTGSLLYEQFF. The CDR3 DNA follows: TGTGCCAGCAGCTTAGGCACAGGATCCCTTTTGTATGAGCAGTTCTTC.

Sample share makes this clonotype medium-sized. This chain links TRBV4-3 with TRBJ1-3, with D unresolved. CDR1 and CDR2 from the germline V gene are LGHNA and YSLEER. The V gene lost 1 base and the J gene lost 2 bases, with 6 bases spanning the gap. The CDR3 has 14 residues. CDR3 nucleotide sequence: TGCGCCAGCAGCCAAGCCGATCCTGGAAACACCATATATTTT. This codes for CASSQADPGNTIYF.

This clonotype rates as medium-sized (0.01 to 0.1%). The V and J genes are TRBV7-8 and TRBJ2-2; D is ambiguous. CDR3 length: 16 amino acids. V was pared by 1 base and J by 0 bases, with 9 bases between. Looked up from germline, CDR1 is SGHVS and CDR2 is FQNEAQ. The CDR3 region is CASSLEWGANTGELFF. CDR3 nucleotide sequence: TGTGCCAGCAGCTTAGAGTGGGGTGCGAACACCGGGGAGCTGTTTTTT.

This chain links TRBV4-3 with TRBJ1-2, with TRBD1 as a possible D gene (5 bases). The V gene lost 3 bases and the J gene lost 4 bases, with 15 bases spanning the gap. CDR1 and CDR2 (germline): LGHNA, YSLEER. The CDR3 totals 15 residues. The CDR3 DNA reads as TGCGCCAGCAGCCAGCATGGTGAGGGGCCCTATGGCTACACCTTC. Translation: CASSQHGEGPYGYTF.

By frequency in the sample, this clonotype is medium-sized. J is TRBJ1-2 and V is TRBV20-1; D gene ambiguous. Deletions cut 3 bases from V and 2 bases from J, with 7 bases between. The germline CDR1 and CDR2 sequences are DFQATT and SNEGSKA (reference sequence). This CDR3 has 12 residues. In DNA form, the CDR3 reads TGCAGTGCTAGGAACCAAAACTATGGCTACACCTTC. Amino acids: CSARNQNYGYTF.

A few counts support this clonotype. This could be a read error, since a much larger clone is one nucleotide away. V gene TRBV30 combines with J gene TRBJ2-2; 8 bases are a match to TRBD1. V lost 2 bases, J lost 8 bases, and 10 bases stayed unmatched. The CDR3 has 15 amino acids. Looked up from germline, CDR1 is GTSNPN and CDR2 is SVGIG (reference sequence). CDR3 protein: CAWSPSGQVKGELFF. For the CDR3, the DNA is TGTGCCTGGAGTCCATCGGGACAGGTTAAGGGGGAGCTGTTTTTT. Full variable domain (outside the CDR3, taken from reference TRBV30 and TRBJ2-2): SQTIHQWPATLVQPVGSPLSLECTVEGTSNPNLYWYRQAAGRGLQLLFYSVGIGQISSEVPQNLSASRPQDRQFILSSKKLLLSDSGFYLCAWSPSGQVKGELFFGEGSRLTVL.

This clonotype is large. V and J are TRBV5-6 and TRBJ2-1; D remains ambiguous. Germline lookup yields CDR1 SGHDT and CDR2 YYEEEE. The CDR3 is 15 residues long. V was clipped by 4 bases and J by 6 bases, with 17 bases between them. The CDR3 is CASSPGGYNVNEQFF. DNA of the CDR3: TGTGCCAGCAGCCCGGGCGGCTACAATGTCAATGAGCAGTTCTTC.

This clonotype is categorized as large. This rearrangement joins TRBV20-1 to TRBJ1-2; D is unclear. Trimming pared 5 bases from V and 3 bases from J, leaving 13 bases between. The CDR3 loop spans 13 amino acids. Germline CDR1 DFQATT, CDR2 SNEGSKA (reference sequence). This CDR3 is CSARRDLDYGYTF. CDR3 bases: TGCAGTGCTCGGCGGGATCTGGACTATGGCTACACCTTC.